This T cell receptor (beta chain) was recorded in a study of blood T cell repertoires in COVID-19. For the study at large: In each case, the material was cDNA or gDNA derived from T cells, B-cell-depleted T cells, or PBMCs.

Source study methods: Estimation of nucleated cell counts was performed using reference gene primer amplification. Assay used: immunoSEQ multiplex PCR; TCRdb lists only in-frame clones, some missing. V and J calls and clone size follow that table, whereas D and trimming were derived from the DNA. The data contain roughly 190,000 clones, less than 90% of them singletons. V shed 4 bases and J 5 bases; nucleotides not matched to a gene: 5. CDR1 is LGHDT and CDR2 is YNNKEL in the germline V gene (reference sequence). CDR3 length equals 15 residues. This sequence originates from a man aged 25 to 40 with acute or convalescent COVID-19. The sample consisted of peripheral blood. The chain uses TRBV3-1 (or the pseudogene TRBV3-2) and TRBJ2-3; 11 bases match TRBD2. The CDR3 sequence: CASSPSGLAGDTQYF. DNA of the CDR3: TGTGCCAGCAGCCCTTCCGGACTAGCGGGAGATACGCAGTATTTT.